This TCR beta chain emerged from a study of shared clonotypes between healthy human individuals. Study-level findings and limits: What naive subsets generally showed was a larger estimated richness than memory subsets showed.

As for this clone: Its antigen is still unknown.

Terminally differentiated effector memory CD45RA+ cells were left out of the naive CD8 fraction, which was CD45RO-negative and positively selected for CCR7. Germline V lookup: CDR1 SGHVS, CDR2 FNYEAQ. V lost 5 bases, J lost 0 bases, and 14 bases lay in between. The CDR3 is 16 residues long. The protocol was immunoSEQ multiplex PCR, while the TCRdb copy is restricted to in-frame clones and leaves out a portion. The sample shows fewer than 1 million clones, about 97% of them seen only once. The chain joins TRBV7-6 to TRBJ2-1; D might be TRBD1 or TRBD2, each matching 5 bases. This sequence originates from a man aged 25 to 45 in good health. Sequences were obtained from naive CD8+ T cells sorted from blood. CDR3 residues: CASSPRGTSSYNEQFF. CDR3 DNA: TGTGCCAGCAGCCCCCGAGGGACGAGCTCCTACAATGAGCAGTTCTTC.